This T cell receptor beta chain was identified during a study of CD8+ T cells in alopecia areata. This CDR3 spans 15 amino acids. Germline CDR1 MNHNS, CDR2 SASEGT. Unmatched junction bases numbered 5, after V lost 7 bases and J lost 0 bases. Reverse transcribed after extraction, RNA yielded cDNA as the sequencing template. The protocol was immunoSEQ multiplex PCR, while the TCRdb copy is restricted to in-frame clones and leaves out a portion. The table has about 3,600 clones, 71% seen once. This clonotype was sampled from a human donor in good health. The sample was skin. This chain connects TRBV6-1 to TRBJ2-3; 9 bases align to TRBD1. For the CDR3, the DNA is TGTGCCAGCAACCTACAGGGGGCTAGCACAGATACGCAGTATTTT. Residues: CASNLQGASTDTQYF.